This T cell receptor (beta chain) was documented in a study of T cell responses to AZD1222 COVID-19 vaccine. About the study: Recipients boosted at about 4 weeks or about 12 weeks are pooled.

Concerning this clone: The target antigen is unknown.

Profiling relied on immunoSEQ multiplex PCR, and the TCRdb table lists in-frame clones only, not all of them. The table lists about 140,000 clones, approximately 90% of them singletons. Study-wide results and limits: Just 5 or 6 AZD1222 recipients tested seropositive at baseline. Donors were mostly white British, more females; clonal diversity possibly underestimated. Regions 160-218 and 743-854 dominated among vaccine-associated CD4 TCRs spanning spike.

The sample was peripheral blood, taken on day 0 of AZD1222 vaccination. This TCR came from an adult in good health.

The CDR3 reads CASSLGTPGDEQYF. For the CDR3, the DNA is TGTGCCAGCAGCCTCGGGACCCCGGGTGACGAGCAGTACTTC. The chain links TRBV3-1 (or the pseudogene TRBV3-2) to TRBJ2-7, with D perhaps assigned TRBD1 or TRBD2 (5 bases each). From germline, CDR1 is LGHDT and CDR2 YNNKEL (reference sequence). This CDR3 has 14 residues. The V end lost 4 bases, the J end lost 5 bases, and 15 bases lay between the germline ends.